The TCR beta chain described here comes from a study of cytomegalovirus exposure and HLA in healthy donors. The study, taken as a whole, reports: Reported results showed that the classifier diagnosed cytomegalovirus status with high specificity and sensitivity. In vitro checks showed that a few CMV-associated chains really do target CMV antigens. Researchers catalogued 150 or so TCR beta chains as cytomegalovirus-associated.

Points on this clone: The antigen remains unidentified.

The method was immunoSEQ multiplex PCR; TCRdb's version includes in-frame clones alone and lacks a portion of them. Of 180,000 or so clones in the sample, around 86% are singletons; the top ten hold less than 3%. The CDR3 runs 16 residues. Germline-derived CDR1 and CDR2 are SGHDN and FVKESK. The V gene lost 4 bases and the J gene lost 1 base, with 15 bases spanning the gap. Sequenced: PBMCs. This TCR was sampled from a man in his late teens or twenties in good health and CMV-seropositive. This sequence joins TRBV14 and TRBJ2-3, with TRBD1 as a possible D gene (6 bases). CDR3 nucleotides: TGTGCCAGCAGCCCCTCAGGGGTCGTGGGCACAGATACGCAGTATTTT. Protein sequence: CASSPSGVVGTDTQYF.